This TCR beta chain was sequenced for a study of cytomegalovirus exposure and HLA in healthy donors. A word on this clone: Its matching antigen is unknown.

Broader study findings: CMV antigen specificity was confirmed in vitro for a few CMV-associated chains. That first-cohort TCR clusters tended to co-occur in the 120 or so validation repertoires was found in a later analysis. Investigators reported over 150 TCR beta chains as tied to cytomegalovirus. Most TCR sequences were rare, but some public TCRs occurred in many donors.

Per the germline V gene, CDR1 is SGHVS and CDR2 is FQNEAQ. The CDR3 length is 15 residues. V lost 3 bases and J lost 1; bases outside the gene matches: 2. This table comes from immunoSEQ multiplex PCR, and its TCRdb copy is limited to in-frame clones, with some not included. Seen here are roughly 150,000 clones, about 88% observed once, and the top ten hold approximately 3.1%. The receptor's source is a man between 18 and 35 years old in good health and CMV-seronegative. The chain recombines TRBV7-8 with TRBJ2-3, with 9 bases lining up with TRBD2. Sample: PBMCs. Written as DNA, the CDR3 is TGTGCCAGCAGCTTGCAGCGGGGGGGCACAGATACGCAGTATTTT. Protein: CASSLQRGGTDTQYF.